The 5 T cell receptor beta chains presented below share a single source sample, sequenced in a study of T cells after yellow fever vaccination. One entry per CDR3 protein, called by TCRdb with MiXCR from the 5' RACE reads. This table has approximately 160,000 distinct CDR3 sequences, 9.3% appearing once. This sample comprised CD8+ T cells sorted from PBMCs, obtained 45 days after the yellow fever booster vaccination. The receptors were gathered from a man between 18 and 35 years old who received the YFV17D yellow fever vaccine.

This clonotype occurred a few times. This chain connects TRBV29-1 to TRBJ1-2; tentatively, D is TRBD1 (5 bases). V lost 7 bases to trimming and J lost 0 bases, with 15 bases between them. The CDR3 has 14 residues. CDR1 and CDR2 (germline): SQVTM, ANQGSEA. The CDR3 bases are TGCAGCGCTGGTGGCGGGACCTCTAACTATGGCTACACCTTC. Its protein is CSAGGGTSNYGYTF. Together with reference TRBV29-1 and TRBJ1-2, the CDR3 gives the full variable domain: SAVISQKPSRDICQRGTSLTIQCQVDSQVTMMFWYRQQPGQSLTLIATANQGSEATYESGFVIDKFPISRPNLTFSTLTVSNMSPEDSSIYLCSAGGGTSNYGYTFGSGTRLTVV.

Only a few counts were recorded for this clonotype. This sequence joins TRBV4-1 and TRBJ1-5; 7 nucleotides match TRBD1. V was clipped by 3 bases and J by 6 bases; unmatched bases: 14. The CDR3 runs 17 residues. Per germline, CDR1 MGHRA and CDR2 YSYEKL. The CDR3 spells CASSHGTVHPWGQPQHF. Written as DNA, the CDR3 is TGCGCCAGCAGCCATGGGACAGTCCACCCTTGGGGTCAGCCCCAGCATTTT.

This clonotype was found many times. This chain joins TRBV7-9 and TRBJ2-7; 10 bases line up with TRBD1. The CDR3 sequence is 15 residues long. Per germline, CDR1 SEHNR and CDR2 FQNEAQ (reference sequence). The V and J ends lost 1 base and 4 bases, in that order; junction bases with no gene match: 4. The CDR3 loop is CASSLGDRGSYEQYV. CDR3 sequence (DNA): TGTGCCAGCAGCTTAGGGGACAGGGGTTCTTACGAGCAGTACGTC.

This clonotype was recorded a few times. V gene TRBV7-2 combines with J gene TRBJ1-3, with D uncertain. The V gene's germline CDR1 is SGHTA and CDR2 FQGNSA. The CDR3 loop spans 14 amino acids. The V end was cut by 5 bases, the J end by 7 bases, with 15 bases between. Here the CDR3 reads CASSPVGIANTIYF. CDR3 sequence (DNA): TGTGCCAGCAGCCCCGTGGGTATTGCGAACACCATATATTTT.

The V call is TRBV6-5, the J call TRBJ2-7, with D hard to call. The germline V gene has CDR1 MNHEY and CDR2 SVGAGI. V lost 0 bases to trimming and J lost 3 bases, with 6 bases between them. The CDR3 spans 13 residues. The chain's CDR3 is CASSYSTGYEQYV. CDR3 DNA sequence: TGTGCCAGCAGTTACTCGACGGGCTACGAGCAGTACGTC.